This is a list of T cell receptor beta chains from one sample in a study of shared clonotypes between healthy human individuals. TCRdb's copy holds only in-frame clones and misses some; the assay was immunoSEQ multiplex PCR. The table includes roughly 2,000,000 clones, around 95% detected once. The specimen was naive CD8+ T cells from PBMCs. These receptors were taken from a man between 18 and 29 years old in good health. Some clones in this sample may be carry-over from other donors' samples. CDR3s include the opening cysteine and the closing phenylalanine or tryptophan. Fields, in order: CDR3 length, clone size, V gene, CDR3 protein. Where a row states a size, it is once, few, many or the class of an expanded clone; other rows omit it.

11	-	TRBV6-1	CASRMPNEQYF
15	-	TRBV28	CASSPTRGWNYGYTF
13	-	TRBV9	CASSVGQDNEQFF
16	-	TRBV27	CASSLGAPGGRWEQYF
14	-	TRBV6-5	CASSTGQEYNEQFF
16	-	TRBV14	CASSRKRGQPPDEQYF
16	-	TRBV10-1	CASSESSGPRYNEQFF
12	-	TRBV19	CASSDSYYEQYF
16	-	TRBV27	CASSLRGLGNTGELFF
16	-	TRBV11-2	CASSFGQGGWKETQYF
13	-	TRBV4-1	CASSQGPTDTQYF
16	-	TRBV5-1	CASSPGGGGGKNIQYF
15	-	TRBV19	CASSIIAGDYNEQFF
16	-	TRBV27	CASSHLTGGLFQPQHF
16	-	TRBV27	CASSPTLAGGQETQYF
14	-	TRBV5-6	CASRTDASGNTIYF
12	-	TRBV7-2	CASSFPEETQYF
13	-	TRBV27	CASSLLGATEAFF
15	-	TRBV7-2	CASSTHPSSYNEQFF
16	-	TRBV15	CATSRDPSGRTDTQYF
18	-	TRBV28	CASSFPVHRGLYKAEAFF
13	few	TRBV6-1	CASSDTRRDGYTF
16	-	TRBV5-8	CASTRQYGTGWNEQYF
14	-	TRBV7-6	CASSFRPGIAEAFF
14	-	TRBV11-2	CASSSTTSGNTIYF
16	-	TRBV29-1	CSVEEGTSGRIDTQYF
17	once	TRBV7-8	CASSPASGRGYYNEQFF
13	-	TRBV23-1	CASSQRGNQPQHF
14	once	TRBV6-4	CASSEGGATYEQYF
18	-	TRBV4-1	CASSQDTRDSANTGELFF
15	-	TRBV5-6	CASSFLGHLTGELFF
15	-	TRBV6-5	CASSYGGPNSYEQYF
11	once	TRBV29-1	CSGLAGVGQFF
16	-	TRBV6-4	CASPDSGSTGVYEQFF
14	-	TRBV19	CASSILNFRDEQYF
14	-	TRBV19	CASSLGLGSYEQYF
15	-	TRBV5-1	CASSLDRAGGTEAFF
19	-	TRBV9	CASSQSLPVVQINTGELFF
16	-	TRBV7-9	CASSLATGGTNEKLFF
15	-	TRBV19	CASSGDRGRTYEQYF